Following are 14 T cell receptor beta chains from one sample sequenced in a study of CD8 T cells in Susac syndrome. Reverse transcription of about 0.45 to 1 ug RNA was carried out with random hexamers. TCRdb re-derived calls from the immunoSEQ multiplex PCR reads in MiXCR, one entry per CDR3 protein. This sample has about 180,000 distinct CDR3 sequences, with under 95% found just once. The sequenced sample consisted of CD4+ T cells from PBMCs. The receptors were sampled from a human donor with Susac syndrome.

The rearrangement links TRBV2 to TRBJ1-4, with unresolved D. In germline, CDR1 is SNHLY, CDR2 FYNNEI. Trimming cost V 8 bases and J 5 bases, with 15 bases left between them. The CDR3 totals 14 residues. CDR3 sequence: CASRSDGINEKLFF. Written as DNA, the CDR3 is TGTGCCAGCCGATCGGACGGAATAAATGAAAAACTGTTTTTT.

The chain combines TRBV12-2 with TRBJ2-2; whether TRBD1, the table's D call, matches the DNA was not checked. TRBV12-2 is a known pseudogene. The CDR3 extends over 15 amino acids. This chain's CDR3 is CASRRDRGRTGELFF. In DNA, the CDR3 is TGTGCAAGTCGCCGTGACAGGGGGCGTACCGGGGAGCTGTTTTTT.

The rearrangement joins TRBV20-1 to TRBJ2-3; 7 nucleotides match TRBD2. Germline assignment: CDR1 DFQATT and CDR2 SNEGSKA (reference sequence). V trimming: 3 bases; J trimming: 4 bases; junction bases outside the gene matches: 13. The CDR3 spans 16 residues. For the CDR3, the DNA is TGCAGTGCTAGCGGGAGAGGCGGGGGTCAATCAGATACGCAGTATTTT. It codes for CSASGRGGGQSDTQYF.

V and J are TRBV3-1 and TRBJ2-3; D call uncertain. This CDR3 has 13 amino acids. The V end was cut by 6 bases, the J end by 8 bases, with 15 bases between. CDR1 and CDR2 from the germline V gene are LGHDT and YNNKEL (reference sequence). The CDR3 spells CASRRSMTGTQYF. CDR3 in DNA: TGTGCCAGCAGACGCTCAATGACGGGTACGCAGTATTTT.

This chain connects TRBV6-5 to TRBJ1-2, with D possibly TRBD1 on 6 matching bases. Germline loops: CDR1 MNHEY, CDR2 SVGAGI. The CDR3 runs 15 residues. With 6 bases removed from V and 6 bases from J, the gap between germline ends came to 20 bases. This chain's CDR3 is CASRHNLDSLNGYTF. In DNA, the CDR3 is TGTGCCAGCAGGCACAATTTGGACAGCTTAAATGGCTACACCTTC.

The V gene is TRBV2, the J gene TRBJ2-2; D ambiguous. Germline loops: CDR1 SNHLY, CDR2 FYNNEI. With 7 bases removed from V and 5 bases from J, the gap between germline ends came to 14 bases. This CDR3 comprises 14 residues. CDR3 sequence: CASTGQAMTGELFF. The CDR3 DNA follows: TGTGCCAGCACTGGGCAGGCAATGACCGGGGAGCTGTTTTTT.

As to this clonotype: An end of the junction differs from the germline gene, which may be a read error. The V call is TRBV2, the J call TRBJ1-2; possible D gene TRBD1, 5 bases. Germline-derived CDR1 and CDR2 are SNHLY and FYNNEI. This CDR3 is built from 13 residues. The CDR3 here is CASSEQGNDGYTF. CDR3 bases: TGTGCCAGCAGTGAACAGGGTAACGATGGCTACACCTTC.

The chain couples TRBV20-1 to TRBJ1-1; D not resolved. The germline V gene encodes CDR1 DFQATT and CDR2 SNEGSKA (reference sequence). Trimming pared 1 base from V and 11 bases from J, leaving 11 bases between. This CDR3 has 11 residues. Written as DNA, the CDR3 is TGCAGTGCTAGAGGCACGGGCTTGGCTTTCTTT. The encoded protein is CSARGTGLAFF.

This chain uses TRBV12-5 with TRBJ1-1, with a tentative D call TRBD1 (5 bases). Germline-derived CDR1 and CDR2 are LGHNT and FRNRAP. The ends were cut back, 6 bases at V and 3 bases at J, with 11 bases in the middle. The CDR3 is made up of 13 amino acids. CDR3 DNA sequence: TGTGCTAGTGGACGCGACAGCTACACTGAAGCTTTCTTT. It specifies CASGRDSYTEAFF.

The chain recombines TRBV24-1 with TRBJ2-3; perhaps TRBD2 as D (6 bases). Germline V lookup: CDR1 KGHDR, CDR2 SFDVKD. CDR3 length equals 14 residues. V lost 5 bases, J lost 5 bases, and 13 bases lay in between. In DNA form, the CDR3 reads TGTGCCACCAGTGGGTCAGCGGGCGTAGATACGCAGTATTTT. Amino acid sequence: CATSGSAGVDTQYF.

The rearrangement joins TRBV5-4 to TRBJ2-3; 7 nucleotides agree with TRBD2. The CDR3 contains 14 residues. V lost 4 bases to trimming and J lost 2 bases; unmatched junction nucleotides: 4. Germline V gene data show CDR1 as SGHNT and CDR2 as YYREEE (reference sequence). Written as DNA, the CDR3 is TGTGCCAGCAGCGCGGGACTATACACAGATACGCAGTATTTT. This translates into CASSAGLYTDTQYF.

The CDR3 region is CASSFQANFYEQYF. The DNA of the CDR3 is TGTGCCAGCAGTTTCCAGGCGAACTTCTACGAGCAGTACTTC. V gene TRBV7-9 combines with J gene TRBJ2-7; D remains unclear. V was cut by 6 bases and J by 3 bases, with 15 bases left in between. This CDR3 contains 14 residues. The germline gives CDR1 SEHNR, CDR2 FQNEAQ (reference sequence).

The V gene is TRBV20-1, the J gene TRBJ2-1; D gene ambiguous. This CDR3 comprises 14 residues. V lost 2 bases and J 0 bases, leaving 8 bases between the germline ends. The germline V gene has CDR1 DFQATT and CDR2 SNEGSKA (reference sequence). In nucleotides, the CDR3 is TGCAGTGCTAGACTAGGCGGCTCCTACAATGAGCAGTTCTTC. It yields the protein CSARLGGSYNEQFF.

The chain is built from TRBV2 and TRBJ2-1; D remains ambiguous. Trimming removed 6 bases from V and 0 bases from J, with 9 bases in between. There are 14 residues in the CDR3. The germline gives CDR1 SNHLY, CDR2 FYNNEI. This CDR3 reads CASRGQFSYNEQFF. The CDR3 bases are TGTGCCAGCAGGGGCCAGTTCTCCTACAATGAGCAGTTCTTC.